The rows below give T cell receptor beta chains drawn from one sample of a study of T cell responses to AZD1222 COVID-19 vaccine. Produced via immunoSEQ multiplex PCR; TCRdb's table is partial and in-frame only. In the table there are 200,000 or so clones, 90% to 95% of which are singletons. The material was peripheral blood, obtained on day 0 of AZD1222 vaccination. All receptors come from an adult in good health. The CDR3 runs from the conserved cysteine through the conserved F or W. The order of the fields is V gene, clone size, D gene, CDR3 length, J gene, CDR3 DNA, CDR3 protein. A D gene is named only where the DNA matches it firmly. A clone size is listed for some rows: how often the clone was seen (once, few, many), or a class if it is expanded.

V: TRBV9; size: .; D: .; length: 16; J: TRBJ2-1; DNA: TGTGCCAGCAGCGTGGGGACCTCTCCCTCTACGAGTGAGCAGTTCTTC; CDR3: CASSVGTSPSTSEQFF
V: TRBV7-3; size: once; D: TRBD1; length: 15; J: TRBJ2-1; DNA: TGTGCCAGCAGCGTACGTCGGGACAGGGGCAATGAGCAGTTCTTC; CDR3: CASSVRRDRGNEQFF
V: TRBV12-3/TRBV12-4; size: .; D: .; length: 12; J: TRBJ2-7; DNA: TGTGCCAGCAGTATAGGGTCCTACGAGCAGTACTTC; CDR3: CASSIGSYEQYF
V: TRBV12-3/TRBV12-4; size: .; D: .; length: 11; J: TRBJ2-1; DNA: TGTGCCAGCAACCGAAACAATGAGCAGTTCTTC; CDR3: CASNRNNEQFF
V: TRBV28; size: .; D: .; length: 14; J: TRBJ1-5; DNA: TGTGCCAGCAGGCCTCAGGGGAACAATCAGCCCCAGCATTTT; CDR3: CASRPQGNNQPQHF
V: TRBV5-1; size: .; D: TRBD2; length: 14; J: TRBJ2-3; DNA: TGCGCCAGCAGCTTAGCGGGAGTCACAGATACGCAGTATTTT; CDR3: CASSLAGVTDTQYF
V: TRBV4-2; size: .; D: TRBD1; length: 16; J: TRBJ1-3; DNA: TGTGCCAGCAGCCAAGGAAGCGGAACAGGGGGTCACACCATATATTTT; CDR3: CASSQGSGTGGHTIYF
V: TRBV15; size: .; D: TRBD2; length: 16; J: TRBJ2-1; DNA: TGTGCCACCAGCACAGGGACTACTAGGACTATCGATGAGCAGTTCTTC; CDR3: CATSTGTTRTIDEQFF
V: TRBV6-2/TRBV6-3; size: .; D: .; length: 14; J: TRBJ1-1; DNA: TGTGCCAGCAGTTACTCACGGGTAGGGACAGAAGCTTTCTTT; CDR3: CASSYSRVGTEAFF
V: TRBV6-1; size: .; D: TRBD1; length: 14; J: TRBJ1-1; DNA: TGTGCCAGCAGTGAGGGACAGTTGAACACTGAAGCTTTCTTT; CDR3: CASSEGQLNTEAFF
V: TRBV9; size: .; D: .; length: 15; J: TRBJ2-2; DNA: TGTGCCAGCAGCGTAGTTTGGGGGAACACCGGGGAGCTGTTTTTT; CDR3: CASSVVWGNTGELFF
V: TRBV12-3/TRBV12-4; size: .; D: .; length: 13; J: TRBJ2-7; DNA: TGTGCCAGCAGTTTAGGACTAGCCTACGAGCAGTACTTC; CDR3: CASSLGLAYEQYF
V: TRBV3-1/TRBV3-2; size: .; D: .; length: 15; J: TRBJ1-3; DNA: TGTGCCAGCAGCCAAGCGGGGACCTCTGGAAACACCATATATTTT; CDR3: CASSQAGTSGNTIYF
V: TRBV15; size: .; D: .; length: 13; J: TRBJ2-2; DNA: TGTGCCACCAGCAGAGGGGGCACCGGGGAGCTGTTTTTT; CDR3: CATSRGGTGELFF
V: TRBV6-1; size: .; D: TRBD2; length: 14; J: TRBJ2-5; DNA: TGTGCCAGCAGTGAAGGGACTAGCAGTGAGACCCAGTACTTC; CDR3: CASSEGTSSETQYF
V: TRBV4-1; size: .; D: .; length: 14; J: TRBJ1-1; DNA: TGCGCCAGCAGCCAAGGGCCTGGGCACACTGAAGCTTTCTTT; CDR3: CASSQGPGHTEAFF
V: TRBV28; size: .; D: .; length: 14; J: TRBJ1-3; DNA: TGTGCCAGCAGGTCAACAGGGCCCGGAAACACCATATATTTT; CDR3: CASRSTGPGNTIYF
V: TRBV19; size: .; D: .; length: 13; J: TRBJ1-2; DNA: TGTGCCAGCCAAAGACAGACGAACTATGGCTACACCTTC; CDR3: CASQRQTNYGYTF
V: TRBV25-1; size: once; D: .; length: 12; J: TRBJ2-5; DNA: TGTGCCAGCAGGGGACTGCAAGAGACCCAGTACTTC; CDR3: CASRGLQETQYF
V: TRBV2; size: .; D: TRBD2; length: 14; J: TRBJ2-1; DNA: TGTGCCAGCAGGCATAGGCGGGAGCCTAATGAGCAGTTCTTC; CDR3: CASRHRREPNEQFF
V: TRBV7-7; size: .; D: .; length: 15; J: TRBJ2-1; DNA: TGTGCTAGCAGCTCCGACAGCGGCCCATACAATGAGCAGTTCTTC; CDR3: CASSSDSGPYNEQFF
V: TRBV7-3; size: .; D: .; length: 11; J: TRBJ2-1; DNA: TGTGCCAGCACCGACCGAAATGAGCAGTTCTTC; CDR3: CASTDRNEQFF
V: TRBV19; size: .; D: .; length: 16; J: TRBJ2-1; DNA: TGTGCCAGTAGTATAGCAGCGGGCAGGCTTTACAATGAGCAGTTCTTC; CDR3: CASSIAAGRLYNEQFF
V: TRBV27; size: .; D: TRBD2; length: 13; J: TRBJ2-6; DNA: TGTGCCACCGGGGGGGCTGGGGCCAACGTCCTGACTTTC; CDR3: CATGGAGANVLTF
V: TRBV7-9; size: .; D: TRBD1; length: 15; J: TRBJ2-3; DNA: TGTGCCAGCAGCAAGGGGGGACAGGGGACAGATACGCAGTATTTT; CDR3: CASSKGGQGTDTQYF